Below, 6 T cell receptor beta chains from the same sample are listed, as sequenced in a study of response to subunit inactivated influenza vaccine. Each CDR3 protein gets one entry after TCRdb re-called the RT-PCR reads with MiXCR. The data hold 550,000 to 800,000 distinct CDR3 sequences, with 15% to 17% observed a single time. This specimen was PBMCs from blood, taken about 13 days after vaccination. The receptors stem from a man aged 50-60 years who received an inactivated influenza vaccine.

V usage is TRBV28 and J usage is TRBJ2-5; D possibly matches TRBD1 or TRBD2 (5 bases each). CDR1 and CDR2 (germline): MDHEN, SYDVKM. The CDR3 is 15 residues long. The V and J ends lost 3 bases and 1 base respectively, with 12 bases between them. The CDR3 protein is CASSLFRGVQETQYF. DNA for the CDR3: TGTGCCAGCAGTTTGTTTAGGGGAGTCCAAGAGACCCAGTACTTC.

The rearrangement uses TRBV20-1 and TRBJ2-5; no firm D call. The germline V and J ends were trimmed by 6 bases and 4 bases, with 9 bases remaining between them. Germline V gives CDR1 DFQATT, CDR2 SNEGSKA (reference sequence). CDR3 length: 11 residues. This chain's CDR3 is CSASPGETQYF. CDR3 sequence (DNA): TGCAGTGCCTCTCCAGGAGAGACCCAGTACTTC.

The genes are TRBV6-2 or TRBV6-3 and TRBJ2-7, with D possibly being TRBD1 (6 bases). This CDR3 spans 15 amino acids. Trimming shortened V by 2 bases and J by 1 base, and 12 bases separated the two germline ends. Germline loops: CDR1 MNHEY, CDR2 SVGEGT. As DNA, the CDR3 is TGTGCCAGCAGTTACAGCCAGGGGAATTCCTACGAGCAGTACTTC. It translates to CASSYSQGNSYEQYF.

In this sample, this clonotype turned up a few times. The chain has TRBV12-3 or TRBV12-4 and TRBJ1-4; 7 bases are a match to TRBD1. The CDR3 loop spans 17 amino acids. The J segment lost 6 bases and the V segment lost 6 bases, leaving 16 bases of the junction unmatched. CDR3 sequence (DNA): TGTGCCAGCAGCTCCCAGGGGGTGGGTTACGGGGATGAAAAACTGTTTTTT. As protein: CASSSQGVGYGDEKLFF.

The chain joins TRBV7-3 to TRBJ2-7; either TRBD1 or TRBD2 may supply D (5 bases each). Germline assignment: CDR1 SGHTA and CDR2 FQGTGA. The germline V and J ends were trimmed by 5 bases and 3 bases, with 20 bases remaining between them. CDR3 length equals 16 residues. The CDR3 reads CASSPGPGRNNYEQYF. CDR3 DNA sequence: TGTGCCAGCAGCCCTGGGCCGGGACGGAACAACTACGAGCAGTACTTC.

The sample holds a few counts of this clonotype. The chain uses TRBV20-1 and TRBJ2-5; 7 nucleotides match TRBD1. CDR3 length: 13 residues. J lost 0 bases, V lost 7 bases, and 5 bases had no gene match. Germline V gene sequence: CDR1 DFQATT, CDR2 SNEGSKA (reference sequence). The CDR3 spells CSGDRVYQETQYF. As DNA, the CDR3 is TGCAGTGGTGACAGGGTGTACCAAGAGACCCAGTACTTC.